The next 24 T cell receptor beta chains were all read from a single sample in a study of neurological immune-mediated disorders (dated by TCRdb to the late 2010s). Receptors were amplified or captured by 5' RACE. Sequencing took place on an Illumina HiSeq 2500. Using fastp trimming at Q25 and MiXCR clonotype assembly, TCRdb reanalyzed the public sequencing data and kept in-frame beta chains. A single entry per CDR3 protein holds the most common genes and DNA from its merged rows. This sample comprises about 27,000 distinct CDR3 sequences, under 25% of them detected only once. Together, the top ten hold roughly 17% of the sample. Sequencing used PBMCs. All receptors come from a woman aged 55-69 years in good health.

This clonotype was picked up many times. The rearrangement uses TRBV15 and TRBJ1-4, with D uncertain. The CDR3 loop spans 14 amino acids. Trimming cost V 3 bases and J 4 bases, with 9 bases left between them. CDR1 LNHNV and CDR2 YYDKDF come from the germline V gene (reference sequence). The CDR3 spells CATSRAMVNEKLFF. The CDR3 DNA reads TGTGCCACCAGCAGGGCTATGGTTAATGAAAAACTGTTTTTT.

In its sample, this clonotype was seen many times. The chain joins TRBV28 to TRBJ2-7; 12 nucleotides match TRBD2. This CDR3 comprises 17 residues. Germline values: CDR1 MDHEN, CDR2 SYDVKM. Losses at the gene ends were 2 bases for V and 2 bases for J; bases not matched to a gene: 7. CDR3 nucleotides: TGTGCCAGCAGTTTAACTAGGACTAGCGGGAAACCCTACGAGCAGTACTTC. It codes for CASSLTRTSGKPYEQYF.

This clonotype was seen at least ten times. The chain combines TRBV20-1 with TRBJ2-4, with 8 positions matching TRBD1. J lost 6 bases, V lost 5 bases, and 12 bases had no gene match. The CDR3 extends over 15 amino acids. Germline CDR1 and CDR2: DFQATT and SNEGSKA (reference sequence). In nucleotides, the CDR3 is TGCAGTGCTGGGAGACAGGGGAAGAGGTCAAACATTCAGTACTTC. This translates into CSAGRQGKRSNIQYF.

This clonotype was seen many times. The rearrangement links TRBV28 to TRBJ2-7, with a possible D match to TRBD1 (8 bases). CDR1 is MDHEN, CDR2 SYDVKM, per germline. Trimming pared 6 bases from V and 4 bases from J, leaving 19 bases between. The CDR3 consists of 15 residues. The CDR3 here is CASRQGGDRRYEQYF. The DNA of the CDR3 is TGTGCCAGCAGGCAAGGGGGGGACAGGAGATACGAGCAGTACTTC.

V and J are TRBV7-7 and TRBJ2-4, with TRBD1 matching over 9 bases. CDR3 length: 13 residues. Germline V lookup: CDR1 SSHAT, CDR2 FNYEAQ (reference sequence). The V segment lost 5 bases and the J segment 8 bases; nucleotides outside the gene matches: 4. CDR3 protein: CASSLDRGDIQYF. The CDR3 coding sequence is TGTGCCAGCAGCCTCGACAGGGGGGACATTCAGTACTTC.

This clonotype was counted many times. The chain combines TRBV6-5 with TRBJ2-7, with 7 bases aligning to TRBD2. The CDR3 totals 15 residues. The germline V gene has CDR1 MNHEY and CDR2 SVGAGI. V gave up 5 bases and J gave up 2 bases; unmatched junction bases: 9. The CDR3 protein is CASSTPGLSTYEQYF. The CDR3, as DNA: TGTGCCAGCAGTACACCGGGACTATCGACCTACGAGCAGTACTTC.

This clonotype was recorded at least ten times. This chain joins TRBV14 and TRBJ2-7; 12 nucleotides line up with TRBD2. Losses at the gene ends were 4 bases for V and 5 bases for J; bases not matched to a gene: 6. CDR1 SGHDN and CDR2 FVKESK come from the germline V gene. There are 15 residues in the CDR3. The DNA for the CDR3 is TGTGCCAGCAGCCGCAAGACTAGCGGGAGCCACGAGCAGTACTTC. Protein: CASSRKTSGSHEQYF.

This clonotype came up many times. The rearrangement uses TRBV7-8 and TRBJ1-1; D unclear. The germline V gene encodes CDR1 SGHVS and CDR2 FQNEAQ. V lost 1 base, J lost 5 bases, and 11 bases lay in between. The CDR3 extends over 14 amino acids. The CDR3 protein is CASSLGPRRTEAFF. The DNA of the CDR3 is TGTGCCAGCAGCTTAGGTCCCCGGAGGACTGAAGCTTTCTTT.

At least ten counts were recorded for this clonotype. The chain carries TRBV7-6 and TRBJ1-5; 7 bases map to TRBD1. Losses at the gene ends were 4 bases for V and 0 bases for J; bases not matched to a gene: 12. The V gene's germline CDR1 is SGHVS and CDR2 FNYEAQ. There are 18 residues in the CDR3. DNA for the CDR3: TGTGCCAGCAGCTCCTCCCCTGGACAGGAATATAGCAATCAGCCCCAGCATTTT. Translated: CASSSSPGQEYSNQPQHF.

This chain connects TRBV18 to TRBJ1-1, with TRBD1 matching over 7 bases. The length of the CDR3 is 14 residues. Germline-derived CDR1 and CDR2 are KGHSH and LQKENI. Trimming at V came to 3 bases and at J to 2 bases, leaving 3 bases not matched to a gene. CDR3 in amino acids: CASSPGQINTEAFF. In DNA, the CDR3 is TGTGCCAGCTCACCGGGACAGATAAACACTGAAGCTTTCTTT.

This clonotype has at least ten counts. The chain uses TRBV2 and TRBJ2-2; D perhaps matches TRBD1 (5 bases). The CDR3 has 15 amino acids. Trimming took off 6 bases at V and 7 bases at J, with 18 bases between the two ends. Germline V CDR1 and CDR2: SNHLY, FYNNEI. CDR3 DNA: TGTGCCAGCAGGGACCCGGTCAGGGTGGTCGGGGAGCTGTTTTTT. Translated, it gives CASRDPVRVVGELFF.

This clonotype has a count of ten or more. The V call is TRBV11-2, the J call TRBJ2-1, with 16 bases lining up with TRBD2. Germline trimming cut 5 bases from V and 4 bases from J; bases unmatched to any gene: 11. The CDR3 covers 19 residues. Germline lookup yields CDR1 SGHAT and CDR2 FQNNGV. The CDR3 DNA reads as TGTGCCAGCAGCCGAAGGGGGACTAGCGGGGGGGCAAAGTACAATGAGCAGTTCTTC. It encodes CASSRRGTSGGAKYNEQFF. Complete variable domain (other parts from reference TRBV11-2 and TRBJ2-1): EAGVAQSPRYKIIEKRQSVAFWCNPISGHATLYWYQQILGQGPKLLIQFQNNGVVDDSQLPKDRFSAERLKGVDSTLKIQPAKLEDSAVYLCASSRRGTSGGAKYNEQFFGPGTRLTVL.

This clonotype was observed many times. The rearrangement uses TRBV5-1 and TRBJ1-1, with no clear D. From germline, CDR1 is SGHRS and CDR2 YFSETQ. V was clipped by 4 bases and J by 4 bases, with 14 bases between them. The CDR3 is 14 residues long. The CDR3 region is CASSLQSAPTEAFF. The CDR3 nucleotides read TGCGCCAGCAGCCTCCAATCGGCACCCACTGAAGCTTTCTTT.

This clonotype has a count of ten or more. The CDR3 reads CASSHALPGPVGEQYF. CDR3 in DNA: TGCGCCAGCAGCCATGCCCTTCCGGGCCCCGTGGGCGAGCAGTACTTC. The chain combines TRBV4-1 with TRBJ2-7; D not certain. The germline V gene has CDR1 MGHRA and CDR2 YSYEKL. The CDR3 contains 16 residues. Trimming cost V 3 bases and J 6 bases, with 21 bases left between them.

The sample holds many counts of this clonotype. The V call is TRBV7-2, the J call TRBJ2-3, with D possibly matching TRBD1 (6 bases). This CDR3 has 16 residues. V was cut by 5 bases and J by 1 base, with 16 bases left in between. Germline CDR1 reads SGHTA; CDR2 reads FQGNSA. In nucleotides, the CDR3 is TGTGCCAGCAGCCTATTGGCTGGGGGCCGCACAGATACGCAGTATTTT. This translates into CASSLLAGGRTDTQYF.

Many counts were recorded for this clonotype. The rearrangement joins TRBV10-2 to TRBJ2-7; no clear D gene. The length of the CDR3 is 15 residues. The germline CDR1 and CDR2 sequences are WSHSY and SAAADI. V was clipped by 3 bases and J by 7 bases, with 19 bases between them. The CDR3 DNA reads TGCGCCAGCAGTGATCTGCGAGCCTCGAGGTGGGAGCAGTACTTC. Translating gives CASSDLRASRWEQYF.

The sample holds many counts of this clonotype. The CDR3 spells CAIRPSGGMYQETQYF. The CDR3 nucleotides read TGTGCCATCAGGCCTAGCGGGGGGATGTACCAAGAGACCCAGTACTTC. The rearrangement links TRBV10-3 to TRBJ2-5; 11 positions match TRBD2. The CDR3 consists of 16 residues. V gave up 6 bases and J gave up 0 bases; unmatched junction bases: 6. CDR1 and CDR2 from the germline V gene are ENHRY and SYGVKD.

By share, this clonotype counts as medium-sized. The V gene is TRBV11-2, the J gene TRBJ1-5; D is unresolved. Trimming removed 4 bases at V and 7 bases at J, with 11 bases between. The CDR3 contains 13 residues. CDR1 is SGHAT, CDR2 FQNNGV, per germline. CDR3 in amino acids: CASSSSRWQPQHF. CDR3 nucleotide sequence: TGTGCCAGCAGCTCCTCCCGGTGGCAGCCCCAGCATTTT.

By share, this clonotype counts as medium-sized (0.01 to 0.1%). The V call is TRBV20-1, the J call TRBJ2-5; a possible D gene is TRBD2 (5 bases). This CDR3 is built from 13 residues. Germline-derived CDR1 and CDR2 are DFQATT and SNEGSKA (reference sequence). Trimming left V 2 bases short and J 1 base short, with 8 bases between. The CDR3 is CSARPDFQETQYF. The CDR3 coding sequence is TGCAGTGCTAGACCGGACTTCCAAGAGACCCAGTACTTC.

This clonotype was detected ten times or more. The chain has TRBV5-1 and TRBJ2-2; weak D call: TRBD1 (5 bases). The germline V and J ends were trimmed by 0 bases and 2 bases, with 8 bases remaining between them. Germline CDR1 reads SGHRS; CDR2 reads YFSETQ. CDR3 length: 15 residues. The CDR3 DNA reads as TGCGCCAGCAGCTTGGGCTGGGGCAACACCGGGGAGCTGTTTTTT. Its translation: CASSLGWGNTGELFF.

This clonotype was counted a few times. The rearrangement joins TRBV5-5 to TRBJ2-7, with no clear D. From germline, CDR1 is SGHKS and CDR2 YYEKEE (reference sequence). Trimming left V 3 bases short and J 3 bases short, with 19 bases between. The length of the CDR3 is 16 residues. The DNA of the CDR3 is TGTGCCAGCAGCTATATATCGGGCAGATGGAGCTACGAGCAGTACTTC. It is translated as CASSYISGRWSYEQYF.

This clonotype was seen ten or more times. V usage is TRBV28 and J usage is TRBJ2-2; 7 nucleotides agree with TRBD1. The CDR3 length is 14 residues. Germline CDR1 reads MDHEN; CDR2 reads SYDVKM. Trimming at V came to 10 bases and at J to 8 bases, leaving 13 bases not matched to a gene. The CDR3 DNA reads TGTGCCACCAACGCCCCGACAGGGAAAGGGGAGCTGTTTTTT. This codes for CATNAPTGKGELFF.

This clonotype was found many times. The gene calls are TRBV6-2 or TRBV6-3 and TRBJ1-1; perhaps TRBD1 as D (5 bases). Per the germline V gene, CDR1 is MNHEY and CDR2 is SVGEGT. This CDR3 contains 14 residues. V shed 0 bases and J shed 5 bases, with 10 bases lying between them. This CDR3 reads CASSYSRGGTEAFF. Here the CDR3 DNA reads TGTGCCAGCAGTTACTCGAGGGGAGGGACTGAAGCTTTCTTT.

This clonotype was counted at least ten times. The CDR3 DNA follows: TGTGCCAGCAGCCCCCTTAAGGGGCGGGGCTACACCTTC. Its protein is CASSPLKGRGYTF. This chain joins TRBV7-2 and TRBJ1-2; tentatively, D is TRBD1 (5 bases). This CDR3 is 13 amino acids long. V dropped 5 bases and J dropped 8 bases, with 15 bases sitting between them. Germline-derived CDR1 and CDR2 are SGHTA and FQGNSA.